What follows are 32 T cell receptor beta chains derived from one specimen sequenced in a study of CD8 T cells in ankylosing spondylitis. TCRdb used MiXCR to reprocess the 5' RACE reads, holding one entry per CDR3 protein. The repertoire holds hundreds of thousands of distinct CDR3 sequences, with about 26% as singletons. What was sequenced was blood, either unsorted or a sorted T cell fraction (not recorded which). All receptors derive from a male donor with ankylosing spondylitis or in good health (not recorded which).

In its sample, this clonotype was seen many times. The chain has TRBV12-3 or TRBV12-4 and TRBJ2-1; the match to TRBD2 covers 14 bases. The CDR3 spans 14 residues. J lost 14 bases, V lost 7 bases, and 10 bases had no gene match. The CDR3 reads CASTQGLAGATEFF. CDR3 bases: TGTGCCAGCACCCAGGGACTAGCGGGAGCGACGGAGTTCTTC.

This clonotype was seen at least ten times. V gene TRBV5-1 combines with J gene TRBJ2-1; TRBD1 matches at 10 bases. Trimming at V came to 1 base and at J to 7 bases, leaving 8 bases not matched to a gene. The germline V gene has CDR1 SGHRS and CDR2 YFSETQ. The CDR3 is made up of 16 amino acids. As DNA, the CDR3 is TGCGCCAGCAGCTTGTCCGGGACAGGGGTTGGAAATGAGCAGTTCTTC. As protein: CASSLSGTGVGNEQFF.

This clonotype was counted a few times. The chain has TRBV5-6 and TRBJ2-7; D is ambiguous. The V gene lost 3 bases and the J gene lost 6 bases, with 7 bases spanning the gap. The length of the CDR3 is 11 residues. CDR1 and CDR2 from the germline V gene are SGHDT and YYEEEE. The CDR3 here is CASSSHGEQYF. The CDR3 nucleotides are TGTGCCAGCAGCTCCCACGGCGAGCAGTACTTC.

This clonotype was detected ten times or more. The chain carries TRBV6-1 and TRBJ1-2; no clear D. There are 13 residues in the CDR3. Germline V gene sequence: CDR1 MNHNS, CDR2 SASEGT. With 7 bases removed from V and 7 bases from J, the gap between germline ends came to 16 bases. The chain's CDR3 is CASIKPGGFGYTF. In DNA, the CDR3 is TGTGCCAGCATCAAACCAGGAGGGTTTGGCTACACCTTC.

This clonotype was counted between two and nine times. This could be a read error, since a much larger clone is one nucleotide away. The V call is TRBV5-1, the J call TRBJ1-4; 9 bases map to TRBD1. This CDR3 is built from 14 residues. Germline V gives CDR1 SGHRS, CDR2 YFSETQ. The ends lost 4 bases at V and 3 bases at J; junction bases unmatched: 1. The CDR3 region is CASSGQGSNEKLFF. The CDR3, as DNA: TGCGCCAGCAGCGGACAGGGGTCTAATGAAAAACTGTTTTTT.

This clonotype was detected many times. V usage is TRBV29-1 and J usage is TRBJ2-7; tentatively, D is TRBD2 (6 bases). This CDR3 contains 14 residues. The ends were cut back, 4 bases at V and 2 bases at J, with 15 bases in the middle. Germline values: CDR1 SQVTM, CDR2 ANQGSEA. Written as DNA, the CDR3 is TGCAGCGTTGCCCCGGGACTGGGGGCCTACGAGCAGTACTTC. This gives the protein CSVAPGLGAYEQYF.

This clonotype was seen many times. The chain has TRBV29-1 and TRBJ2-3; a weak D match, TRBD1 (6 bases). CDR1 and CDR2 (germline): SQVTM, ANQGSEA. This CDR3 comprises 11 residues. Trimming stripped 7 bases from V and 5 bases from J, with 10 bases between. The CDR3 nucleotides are TGCAGCGATATGGACAGAGATACGCAGTATTTT. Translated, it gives CSDMDRDTQYF.

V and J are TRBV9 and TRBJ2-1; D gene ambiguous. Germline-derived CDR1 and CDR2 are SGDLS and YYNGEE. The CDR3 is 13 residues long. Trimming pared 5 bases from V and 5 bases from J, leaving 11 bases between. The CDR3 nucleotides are TGTGCCAGCAGTTGGACGGCGGACAATGAGCAGTTCTTC. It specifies CASSWTADNEQFF.

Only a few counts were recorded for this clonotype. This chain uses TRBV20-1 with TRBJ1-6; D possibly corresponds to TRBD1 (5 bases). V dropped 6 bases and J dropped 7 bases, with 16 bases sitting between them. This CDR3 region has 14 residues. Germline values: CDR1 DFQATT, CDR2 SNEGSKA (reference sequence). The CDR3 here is CSATLGGNNSPLHF. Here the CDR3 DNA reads TGCAGTGCAACCTTGGGGGGGAACAATTCACCCCTCCACTTT.

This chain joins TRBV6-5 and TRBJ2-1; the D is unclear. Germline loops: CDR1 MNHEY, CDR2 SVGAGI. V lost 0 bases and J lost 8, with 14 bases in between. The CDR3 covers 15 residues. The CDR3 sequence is CASSYSVFEKYEQFF. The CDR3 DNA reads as TGTGCCAGCAGTTACTCGGTATTTGAAAAGTATGAGCAGTTCTTC.

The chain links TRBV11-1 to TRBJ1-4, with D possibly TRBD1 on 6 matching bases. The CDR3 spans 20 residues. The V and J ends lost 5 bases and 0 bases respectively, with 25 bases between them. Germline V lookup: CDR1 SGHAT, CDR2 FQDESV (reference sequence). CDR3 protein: CASSPTGTTGQGTTNEKLFF. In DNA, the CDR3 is TGTGCCAGCAGCCCGACGGGGACTACGGGACAAGGAACAACTAATGAAAAACTGTTTTTT. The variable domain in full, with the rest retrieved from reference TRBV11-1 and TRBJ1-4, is EAEVAQSPRYKITEKSQAVAFWCDPISGHATLYWYRQILGQGPELLVQFQDESVVDDSQLPKDRFSAERLKGVDSTLKIQPAELGDSAMYLCASSPTGTTGQGTTNEKLFFGSGTQLSVL.

The CDR3 sequence: CASRTQGPGRVYEQYF. DNA of the CDR3: TGTGCCAGCAGAACACAAGGTCCCGGGAGAGTCTACGAGCAGTACTTC. This chain joins TRBV6-1 and TRBJ2-7; a possible D gene is TRBD2 (6 bases). Looked up from germline, CDR1 is MNHNS and CDR2 is SASEGT. V was pared by 6 bases and J by 3 bases, with 21 bases between. The CDR3 is 16 amino acids.

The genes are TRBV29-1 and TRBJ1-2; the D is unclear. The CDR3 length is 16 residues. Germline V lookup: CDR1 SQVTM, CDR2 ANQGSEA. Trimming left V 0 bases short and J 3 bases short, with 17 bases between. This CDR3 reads CSVEDQYAKGDYGYTF. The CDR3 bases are TGCAGCGTTGAAGATCAGTACGCCAAGGGTGACTATGGCTACACCTTC.

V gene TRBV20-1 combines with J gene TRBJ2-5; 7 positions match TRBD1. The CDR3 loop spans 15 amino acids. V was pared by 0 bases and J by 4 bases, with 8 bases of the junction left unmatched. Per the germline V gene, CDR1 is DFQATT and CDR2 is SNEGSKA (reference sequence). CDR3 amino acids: CSARDAKGAGETQYF. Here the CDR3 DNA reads TGCAGTGCTAGAGATGCTAAGGGGGCAGGAGAGACCCAGTACTTC.

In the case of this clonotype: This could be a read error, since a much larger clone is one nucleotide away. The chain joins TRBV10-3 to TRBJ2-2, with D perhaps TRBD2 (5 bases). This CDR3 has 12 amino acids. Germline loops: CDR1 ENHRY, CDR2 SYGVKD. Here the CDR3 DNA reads TGTGCCATCAGTGAAGTTACCGGGGAGCCGTTTTTT. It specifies CAISEVTGEPFF.

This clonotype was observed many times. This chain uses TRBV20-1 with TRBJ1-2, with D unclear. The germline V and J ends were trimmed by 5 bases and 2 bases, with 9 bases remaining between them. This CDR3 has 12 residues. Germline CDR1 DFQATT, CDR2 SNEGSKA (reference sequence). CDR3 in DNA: TGCAGTGCTGTCGGGAGAAACTATGGCTACACCTTC. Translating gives CSAVGRNYGYTF.

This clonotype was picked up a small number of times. CDR3 sequence (DNA): TGCAGTGCCGAGCTCAGCGGGAGGGTGGGTAATGAGCAGTTCTTC. This gives the protein CSAELSGRVGNEQFF. The V gene is TRBV20-1, the J gene TRBJ2-1; TRBD2 agrees at 10 bases. The ends lost 6 bases at V and 7 bases at J; junction bases unmatched: 12. Germline V lookup: CDR1 DFQATT, CDR2 SNEGSKA (reference sequence). The CDR3 has 15 amino acids.

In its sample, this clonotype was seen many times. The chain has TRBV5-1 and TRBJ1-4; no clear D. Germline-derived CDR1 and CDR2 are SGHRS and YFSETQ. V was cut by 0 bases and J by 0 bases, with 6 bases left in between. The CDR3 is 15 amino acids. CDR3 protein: CASSLESATNEKLFF. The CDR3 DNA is TGCGCCAGCAGCTTGGAGAGTGCAACTAATGAAAAACTGTTTTTT.

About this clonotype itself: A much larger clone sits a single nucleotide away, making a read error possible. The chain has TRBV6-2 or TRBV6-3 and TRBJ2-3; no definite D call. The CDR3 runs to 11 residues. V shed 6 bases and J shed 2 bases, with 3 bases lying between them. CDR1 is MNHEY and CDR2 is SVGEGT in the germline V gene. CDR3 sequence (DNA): TGTGCCAGCAGGTACACAGATACGCAGTATTTT. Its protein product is CASRYTDTQYF.

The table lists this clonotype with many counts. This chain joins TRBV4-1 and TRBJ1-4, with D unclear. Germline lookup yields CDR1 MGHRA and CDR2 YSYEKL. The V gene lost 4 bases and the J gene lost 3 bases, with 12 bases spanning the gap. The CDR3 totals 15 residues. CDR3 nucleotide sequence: TGCGCCAGCAGCCCTCGGTCCTTGTCTAATGAAAAACTGTTTTTT. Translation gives CASSPRSLSNEKLFF.

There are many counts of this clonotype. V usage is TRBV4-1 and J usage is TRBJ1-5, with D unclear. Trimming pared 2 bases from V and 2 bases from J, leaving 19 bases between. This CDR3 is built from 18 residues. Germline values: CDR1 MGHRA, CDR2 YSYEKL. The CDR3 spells CASSQFIPLPRGNQPQHF. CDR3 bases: TGCGCCAGCAGCCAATTCATCCCCCTCCCGAGGGGCAATCAGCCCCAGCATTTT.

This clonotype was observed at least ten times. The CDR3 loop reads CASSQDHYTGELFF. The CDR3, as DNA: TGTGCCAGCAGCCAAGACCATTACACCGGGGAGCTGTTTTTT. The chain links TRBV4-2 to TRBJ2-2, with D unresolved. Per the germline V gene, CDR1 is LGHNA and CDR2 is YNFKEQ. The CDR3 sequence is 14 residues long. V was shortened by 0 bases and J by 3 bases, with 5 bases between the two germline ends.

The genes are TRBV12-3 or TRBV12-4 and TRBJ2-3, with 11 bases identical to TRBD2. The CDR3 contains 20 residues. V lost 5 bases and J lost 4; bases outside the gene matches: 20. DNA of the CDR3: TGTGCCAGCAGTCTCCAAACTAGCGGGAGAGGTAAAATTGTATCAGATACGCAGTATTTT. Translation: CASSLQTSGRGKIVSDTQYF.

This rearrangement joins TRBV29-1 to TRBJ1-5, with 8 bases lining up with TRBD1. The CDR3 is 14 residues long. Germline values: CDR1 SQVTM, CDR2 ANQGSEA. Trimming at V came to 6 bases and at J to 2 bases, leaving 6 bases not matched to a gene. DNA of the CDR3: TGCAGCGTCCGGACAGGGAAAGGCAATCAGCCCCAGCATTTT. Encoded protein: CSVRTGKGNQPQHF.

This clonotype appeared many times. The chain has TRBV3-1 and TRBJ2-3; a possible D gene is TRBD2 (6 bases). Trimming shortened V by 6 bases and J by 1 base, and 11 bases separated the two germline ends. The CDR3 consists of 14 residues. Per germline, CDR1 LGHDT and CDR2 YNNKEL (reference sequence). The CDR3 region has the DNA TGTGCCAGCAGTGCTCTAGCGCGCACAGATACGCAGTATTTT. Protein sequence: CASSALARTDTQYF.

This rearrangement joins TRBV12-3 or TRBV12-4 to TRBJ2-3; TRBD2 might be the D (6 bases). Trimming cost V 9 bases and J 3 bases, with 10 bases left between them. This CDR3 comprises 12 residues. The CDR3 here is CASRGMTDTQYF. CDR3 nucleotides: TGTGCCAGTCGGGGGATGACAGATACGCAGTATTTT.

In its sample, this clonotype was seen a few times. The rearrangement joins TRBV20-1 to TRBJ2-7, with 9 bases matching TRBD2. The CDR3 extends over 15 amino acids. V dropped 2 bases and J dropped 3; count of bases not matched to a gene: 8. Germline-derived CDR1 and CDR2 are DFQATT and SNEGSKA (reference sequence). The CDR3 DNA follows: TGCAGTGCTAGATTACTAGCGGGTTTGGGCTACGAGCAGTACTTC. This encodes CSARLLAGLGYEQYF.

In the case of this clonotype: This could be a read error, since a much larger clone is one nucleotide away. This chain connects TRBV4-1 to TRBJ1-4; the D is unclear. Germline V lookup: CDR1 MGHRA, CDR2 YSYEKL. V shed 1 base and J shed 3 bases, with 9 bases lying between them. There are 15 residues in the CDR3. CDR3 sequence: CASSQVGPPNEKLFF. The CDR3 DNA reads TGCGCCAGCAGCCAAGTCGGCCCCCCTAATGAAAAACTGTTTTTT.

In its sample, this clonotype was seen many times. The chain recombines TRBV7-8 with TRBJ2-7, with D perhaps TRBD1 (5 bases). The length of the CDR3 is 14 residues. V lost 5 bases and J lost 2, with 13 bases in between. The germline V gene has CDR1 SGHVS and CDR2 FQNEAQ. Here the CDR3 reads CASSTRTKTYEQYF. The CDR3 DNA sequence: TGTGCCAGCAGCACTCGGACAAAAACCTACGAGCAGTACTTC. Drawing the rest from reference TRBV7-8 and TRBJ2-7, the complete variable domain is GAGVSQSPRYKVAKRGQDVALRCDPISGHVSLFWYQQALGQGPEFLTYFQNEAQLDKSGLPSDRFFAERPEGSVSTLKIQRTQQEDSAVYLCASSTRTKTYEQYFGPGTRLTVT.

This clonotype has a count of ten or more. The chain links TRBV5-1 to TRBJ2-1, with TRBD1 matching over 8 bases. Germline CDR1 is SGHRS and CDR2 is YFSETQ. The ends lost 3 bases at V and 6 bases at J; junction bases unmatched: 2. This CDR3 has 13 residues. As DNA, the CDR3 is TGCGCCAGCAGCTGGGGACAGGCCAATGAGCAGTTCTTC. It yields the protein CASSWGQANEQFF.

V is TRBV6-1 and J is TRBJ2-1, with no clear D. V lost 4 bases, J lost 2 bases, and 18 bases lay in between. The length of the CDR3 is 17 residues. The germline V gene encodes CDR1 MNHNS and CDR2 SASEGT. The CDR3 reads CASSAAPPSSAYNEQFF. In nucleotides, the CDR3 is TGTGCCAGCAGTGCGGCCCCCCCGTCGAGTGCCTACAATGAGCAGTTCTTC.

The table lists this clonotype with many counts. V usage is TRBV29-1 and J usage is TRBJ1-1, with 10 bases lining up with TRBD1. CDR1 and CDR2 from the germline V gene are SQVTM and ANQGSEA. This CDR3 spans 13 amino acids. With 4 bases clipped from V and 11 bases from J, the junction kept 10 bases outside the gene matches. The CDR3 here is CSVGIGTGDEAFF. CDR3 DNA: TGCAGCGTTGGGATAGGGACAGGGGATGAGGCTTTCTTT. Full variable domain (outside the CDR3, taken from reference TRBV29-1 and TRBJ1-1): SAVISQKPSRDICQRGTSLTIQCQVDSQVTMMFWYRQQPGQSLTLIATANQGSEATYESGFVIDKFPISRPNLTFSTLTVSNMSPEDSSIYLCSVGIGTGDEAFFGQGTRLTVV.